Presented here are 26 T cell receptor beta chains from one specimen sequenced in a study of PD-1 blockade in classical Hodgkin lymphoma. Each and every patient relapsed after autologous stem cell transplantation, and patients got differing brentuximab vedotin exposure. Investigators isolated CD4+ T cells from thawed PBMCs through magnetic negative selection. Sequenced by immunoSEQ multiplex PCR; TCRdb stores in-frame clones only, minus some. Among 16,000 or so clones listed, about 82% were seen once. Sequences were derived from CD4+ T cells from blood, sampled at baseline. The receptor source for this set is a human donor with classical Hodgkin lymphoma.

Written as DNA, the CDR3 is TGTGCCACCCTACCGTCCTCGAGCACAGATACGCAGTATTTT. Its protein is CATLPSSSTDTQYF. The V and J genes are TRBV10-3 and TRBJ2-3; D is undetermined. Per germline, CDR1 ENHRY and CDR2 SYGVKD. The CDR3 sequence is 14 residues long. With 10 bases removed from V and 0 bases from J, the gap between germline ends came to 14 bases.

In its sample, this clone was seen a few times. The chain carries TRBV6-6 and TRBJ1-2; possibly TRBD1 for D (5 bases). CDR1 is MNHNY and CDR2 is SVGAGI in the germline V gene (reference sequence). The CDR3 loop spans 14 amino acids. V dropped 4 bases and J dropped 5 bases, with 14 bases sitting between them. The CDR3: CASSSGPTGYGYTF. CDR3 DNA: TGTGCCAGCAGTTCGGGACCTACAGGATATGGCTACACCTTC.

This rearrangement joins TRBV6-5 to TRBJ2-5; D is uncertain. This CDR3 region has 15 residues. V was clipped by 4 bases and J by 0 bases, with 12 bases between them. CDR1 and CDR2 from the germline V gene are MNHEY and SVGAGI. The CDR3 DNA reads TGTGCCAGCAGTTCCGCCGGGTGGTACCAAGAGACCCAGTACTTC. It specifies CASSSAGWYQETQYF.

The chain carries TRBV28 and TRBJ1-1; 8 bases agree with TRBD1. V dropped 4 bases and J dropped 1; count of bases not matched to a gene: 2. Germline V gene sequence: CDR1 MDHEN, CDR2 SYDVKM. The CDR3 extends over 14 amino acids. The CDR3 nucleotides are TGTGCCAGCAGTTCCGACAGGGGGAACACTGAAGCTTTCTTT. Translating gives CASSSDRGNTEAFF.

This clone came up once. In DNA, the CDR3 is TGTGCCAGTAGTATCGGGGGTCCATCTAGCACAGATACGCAGTATTTT. Its protein is CASSIGGPSSTDTQYF. The chain carries TRBV19 and TRBJ2-3; tentatively, D is TRBD2 (6 bases). The germline V gene has CDR1 LNHDA and CDR2 SQIVND (reference sequence). V lost 3 bases, J lost 0 bases, and 13 bases lay in between. This CDR3 region has 16 residues.

This chain links TRBV4-1 with TRBJ1-1; 7 nucleotides match TRBD1. This CDR3 spans 16 amino acids. Germline CDR1 is MGHRA and CDR2 is YSYEKL. The junction had 10 bases not matched to a gene; V was cut back by 4 bases and J by 2 bases. In DNA, the CDR3 is TGCGCCAGCAGCCCCATCGGTCGGGACAGTAACACTGAAGCTTTCTTT. Protein product: CASSPIGRDSNTEAFF.

V and J are TRBV7-7 and TRBJ2-5; 7 bases line up with TRBD1. The germline CDR1 and CDR2 sequences are SSHAT and FNYEAQ (reference sequence). This CDR3 contains 13 residues. The V gene end was trimmed by 5 bases and the J gene end by 12 bases; junction bases not matched to a gene: 12. CDR3 region: CASSESVQGKKYF. In nucleotides, the CDR3 is TGTGCCAGCAGCGAATCAGTACAGGGGAAAAAGTACTTC.

The rearrangement links TRBV25-1 to TRBJ2-1; D call uncertain. The V gene lost 4 bases and the J gene lost 6 bases, with 7 bases spanning the gap. There are 12 residues in the CDR3. Germline loops: CDR1 MGHDK, CDR2 SYGVNS. Written as DNA, the CDR3 is TGTGCCAGCAGTGGCGGCGGCAATGAGCAGTTCTTC. It is translated as CASSGGGNEQFF.

The chain employs TRBV7-8 and TRBJ2-7; 8 bases match TRBD1. Trimming removed 2 bases from V and 4 bases from J; junction bases left unmatched: 13. Looked up from germline, CDR1 is SGHVS and CDR2 is FQNEAQ. The CDR3 extends over 17 amino acids. As DNA, the CDR3 is TGTGCCAGCAGCTTACCAAGTCGCGGGACAGGAGAATACGAGCAGTACTTC. Its translation: CASSLPSRGTGEYEQYF.

This clone counts as large. This chain joins TRBV5-6 and TRBJ2-7; D might be TRBD1 or TRBD2, each matching 5 bases. This CDR3 spans 14 amino acids. V lost 0 bases and J lost 3, with 10 bases in between. Germline V CDR1 and CDR2: SGHDT, YYEEEE. In nucleotides, the CDR3 is TGTGCCAGCAGCTTGGTGGGACGGCACTACGAGCAGTACTTC. Translated: CASSLVGRHYEQYF.

This chain joins TRBV29-1 and TRBJ1-3, with no clear D. Looked up from germline, CDR1 is SQVTM and CDR2 is ANQGSEA. This CDR3 region has 14 residues. V lost 3 bases and J 0 bases, leaving 9 bases between the germline ends. CDR3 bases: TGCAGCGTTGAGAAGGGCTTCTCTGGAAACACCATATATTTT. This codes for CSVEKGFSGNTIYF.

The V and J genes are TRBV12-5 and TRBJ1-1; D unresolved. The V end was cut by 7 bases, the J end by 4 bases, with 13 bases between. The CDR3 runs to 13 residues. The germline gives CDR1 LGHNT, CDR2 FRNRAP. The CDR3 nucleotides are TGTGCTAGTGCCGTACTTCGGGTCACTGAAGCTTTCTTT. Amino acids: CASAVLRVTEAFF.

The chain combines TRBV13 with TRBJ2-5, with 7 bases matching TRBD2. This CDR3 has 16 residues. Losses at the gene ends were 5 bases for V and 4 bases for J; bases not matched to a gene: 13. CDR1 and CDR2 (germline): PRHDT, FYEKMQ (reference sequence). CDR3 protein: CASSGPVWGGVETQYF. The DNA for the CDR3 is TGTGCCAGCAGCGGACCAGTCTGGGGGGGGGTAGAGACCCAGTACTTC.

This clone was seen a few times. The V call is TRBV18, the J call TRBJ1-5; perhaps TRBD1 as D (6 bases). This CDR3 has 14 amino acids. Between the trimmed V and J ends, which lost 6 bases and 3 bases, there was a span of 12 bases. Germline CDR1 and CDR2: KGHSH and LQKENI. CDR3 sequence: CASSQDSANQPQHF. DNA of the CDR3: TGTGCCAGCTCTCAGGACAGCGCCAATCAGCCCCAGCATTTT. The variable domain in full, with the rest retrieved from reference TRBV18 and TRBJ1-5, is NAGVMQNPRHLVRRRGQEARLRCSPMKGHSHVYWYRQLPEEGLKFMVYLQKENIIDESGMPKERFSAEFPKEGPSILRIQQVVRGDSAAYFCASSQDSANQPQHFGDGTRLSIL.

This chain links TRBV6-5 with TRBJ1-4; 7 bases match TRBD1. J lost 4 bases, V lost 0 bases, and 5 bases had no gene match. CDR1 and CDR2 from the germline V gene are MNHEY and SVGAGI. CDR3 length: 16 amino acids. The chain's CDR3 is CASSYSYRGLNEKLFF. The DNA of the CDR3 is TGTGCCAGCAGTTACTCTTACAGGGGTCTTAATGAAAAACTGTTTTTT.

V is TRBV2 and J is TRBJ2-2, with TRBD1 matching 7 bases. Germline CDR1 reads SNHLY; CDR2 reads FYNNEI. The trim removed 8 bases at V and 6 bases at J, leaving 6 bases unmatched. The CDR3 runs to 13 residues. The CDR3 nucleotides read TGTGCCAGCTTGGGACAGATCGCCGGGGAGCTGTTTTTT. Its translation: CASLGQIAGELFF.

The V gene is TRBV11-2, the J gene TRBJ2-1, with TRBD2 identical over 10 bases. CDR3 length: 17 residues. Losses at the gene ends were 1 base for V and 7 bases for J; bases not matched to a gene: 10. The germline V gene has CDR1 SGHAT and CDR2 FQNNGV. Written as DNA, the CDR3 is TGTGCCAGCAGCTTAGTTTTAGCGGGAGGATTGCGTAATGAGCAGTTCTTC. This sequence encodes CASSLVLAGGLRNEQFF.

The rearrangement uses TRBV15 and TRBJ1-3, with D perhaps matching TRBD1 (5 bases). The V end lost 3 bases, the J end lost 2 bases, and 11 bases lay between the germline ends. The germline V gene encodes CDR1 LNHNV and CDR2 YYDKDF (reference sequence). This CDR3 is built from 15 residues. CDR3 in DNA: TGTGCCACCAGCAGGGACGGGACTACTGGAAACACCATATATTTT. Translating gives CATSRDGTTGNTIYF.

The genes are TRBV7-3 and TRBJ2-1, with a possible D match to TRBD2 (6 bases). The CDR3 extends over 15 amino acids. Trimming left V 5 bases short and J 3 bases short, with 14 bases between. CDR1 is SGHTA, CDR2 FQGTGA, per germline. The CDR3 reads CASSLLGGNYNEQFF. The CDR3 nucleotides are TGTGCCAGCAGCCTCTTGGGGGGTAACTACAATGAGCAGTTCTTC. The full variable domain, completed using reference TRBV7-3 and TRBJ2-1, is GAGVSQTPSNKVTEKGKYVELRCDPISGHTALYWYRQSLGQGPEFLIYFQGTGAADDSGLPNDRFFAVRPEGSVSTLKIQRTERGDSAVYLCASSLLGGNYNEQFFGPGTRLTVL.

The J gene is TRBJ1-1, the V gene TRBV18, with D unclear. CDR1 KGHSH and CDR2 LQKENI come from the germline V gene. CDR3 length equals 15 residues. V lost 3 bases and J lost 1, with 12 bases in between. CDR3 region: CASSPQPTGNTEAFF. The DNA of the CDR3 is TGTGCCAGCTCACCTCAACCGACGGGGAACACTGAAGCTTTCTTT.

The V gene is TRBV5-4, the J gene TRBJ1-2; D unresolved. Germline assignment: CDR1 SGHNT and CDR2 YYREEE (reference sequence). Trimming shortened V by 4 bases and J by 1 base, and 14 bases separated the two germline ends. The CDR3 contains 15 residues. CDR3 bases: TGTGCCAGCAGCACAATGCTGACAATTAACTATGGCTACACCTTC. Translated: CASSTMLTINYGYTF.

The J gene is TRBJ2-5, the V gene TRBV7-2; D is uncertain. The germline gives CDR1 SGHTA, CDR2 FQGNSA. V was pared by 8 bases and J by 5 bases, with 0 bases between. The length of the CDR3 is 8 residues. CDR3 in DNA: TGTGCCAGCGAGACCCAGTACTTC. Protein product: CASETQYF.

The chain combines TRBV7-2 with TRBJ2-7; 9 nucleotides align to TRBD2. The ends lost 3 bases at V and 3 bases at J; junction bases unmatched: 6. The CDR3 consists of 15 residues. Germline V gene sequence: CDR1 SGHTA, CDR2 FQGNSA. In DNA form, the CDR3 reads TGTGCCAGCAGCTTTAGCGGGAGTCCCGGCTACGAGCAGTACTTC. Its translation is CASSFSGSPGYEQYF.

This chain links TRBV2 with TRBJ1-4; 8 bases are a match to TRBD1. Germline trimming cut 10 bases from V and 3 bases from J; bases unmatched to any gene: 10. The CDR3 extends over 15 amino acids. Germline V CDR1 and CDR2: SNHLY, FYNNEI. CDR3 nucleotides: TGTGCCACGGATCGGCAGGGGGCAGCTAATGAAAAACTGTTTTTT. It specifies CATDRQGAANEKLFF.

This clone appeared a few times. The chain links TRBV18 to TRBJ1-2; 9 bases match TRBD1. V was pared by 3 bases and J by 8 bases, with 10 bases of the junction left unmatched. In germline, CDR1 is KGHSH, CDR2 LQKENI. This CDR3 is built from 15 residues. CDR3 DNA: TGTGCCAGCTCACCCGTACAGGGGGCCCTGATGGGCTACACCTTC. This gives the protein CASSPVQGALMGYTF.

The V and J genes are TRBV2 and TRBJ1-3; no clear D gene. Between the trimmed V and J ends, which lost 4 bases and 0 bases, there was a span of 7 bases. Germline V gives CDR1 SNHLY, CDR2 FYNNEI. This CDR3 spans 14 amino acids. The CDR3 here is CASSGPVSGNTIYF. The CDR3 nucleotides read TGTGCCAGCAGTGGACCCGTCTCTGGAAACACCATATATTTT. Combining the CDR3 with reference TRBV2 and TRBJ1-3 gives the whole variable domain EPEVTQTPSHQVTQMGQEVILRCVPISNHLYFYWYRQILGQKVEFLVSFYNNEISEKSEIFDDQFSVERPDGSNFTLKIRSTKLEDSAMYFCASSGPVSGNTIYFGEGSWLTVV.